These 20 T cell receptor beta chains were sequenced from one sample in a study of T cell responses to AZD1222 COVID-19 vaccine. The table came from immunoSEQ multiplex PCR; TCRdb's copy has only in-frame clones and leaves some out. The sample lists some 130,000 clones; under 90% were seen once. Here the sequenced sample was peripheral blood, taken on day 0 of AZD1222 vaccination. The receptors stem from an adult in good health.

In this sample, this clone turned up a few times. The rearrangement links TRBV6-2 or TRBV6-3 to TRBJ2-1; the match to TRBD2 covers 9 bases. The CDR3 is 16 residues long. Losses at the gene ends were 0 bases for V and 8 bases for J; bases not matched to a gene: 8. Germline loops: CDR1 MNHEY, CDR2 SVGEGT. This CDR3 is CASSYSIAGGAHEQFF. For the CDR3, the DNA is TGTGCCAGCAGTTACTCGATTGCGGGGGGGGCCCATGAGCAGTTCTTC.

The rearrangement joins TRBV27 to TRBJ1-5, with D possibly being TRBD1 (5 bases). Deletions cut 7 bases from V and 2 bases from J, with 15 bases between. The CDR3 is made up of 15 amino acids. Germline CDR1 MNHEY, CDR2 SMNVEV (reference sequence). The CDR3 DNA follows: TGTGCCAGCATGAGTTTTGGAGGGGGCAATCAGCCCCAGCATTTT. Its protein product is CASMSFGGGNQPQHF.

Details on this clone: The junction shows a germline mismatch at one end, possibly a read error. As DNA, the CDR3 is TGTGCCAGCAGCTTAACCCCGGGAGCCCAAAACATTCAGTACTTC. Amino acids: CASSLTPGAQNIQYF. The chain recombines TRBV7-3 with TRBJ2-4; weak D call: TRBD2 (6 bases). The germline gives CDR1 SGHTA, CDR2 FQGTGA. The CDR3 is 15 amino acids.

Turning to this clone: Other DNA sequences from this sample encode an identical CDR3 as well. The chain links TRBV11-2 to TRBJ1-2, with 9 bases matching TRBD1. The germline CDR1 and CDR2 sequences are SGHAT and FQNNGV. After removal of 6 bases from V and 3 bases from J, the junction contained 5 bases not matched to a gene. The CDR3 loop spans 14 amino acids. As DNA, the CDR3 is TGTGCCAGCAGGGGACAGGGAGACGACTATGGCTACACCTTC. Translated, it gives CASRGQGDDYGYTF.

The gene calls are TRBV7-8 and TRBJ2-4, with TRBD1 identical over 9 bases. In germline, CDR1 is SGHVS, CDR2 FQNEAQ. V dropped 4 bases and J dropped 0; count of bases not matched to a gene: 13. This CDR3 is built from 19 residues. CDR3 sequence (DNA): TGTGCCAGCAGCTCGCTGGGGACAGGGAAGGCGTTAGCCAAAAACATTCAGTACTTC. Translated, it gives CASSSLGTGKALAKNIQYF.

The gene calls are TRBV6-2 or TRBV6-3 and TRBJ2-7, with D unresolved. Germline loops: CDR1 MNHEY, CDR2 SVGEGT. Trimming shortened V by 2 bases and J by 2 bases, and 7 bases separated the two germline ends. The CDR3 spans 13 residues. CDR3 region: CASSYTDPYEQYF. Written as DNA, the CDR3 is TGTGCCAGCAGTTACACCGACCCCTACGAGCAGTACTTC.

The J gene is TRBJ1-2, the V gene TRBV5-8; D is unresolved. The CDR3 runs to 12 residues. Germline V gene data show CDR1 as SGHTS and CDR2 as YDEGEE. Trimming pared 9 bases from V and 0 bases from J, leaving 9 bases between. The CDR3 DNA reads as TGTGCCACTTCGCTTCCTAACTATGGCTACACCTTC. Translating gives CATSLPNYGYTF. Full variable domain (outside the CDR3, taken from reference TRBV5-8 and TRBJ1-2): EAGVTQSPTHLIKTRGQQATLRCSPISGHTSVYWYQQALGLGLQFLLWYDEGEERNRGNFPPRFSGRQFPNYSSELNVNALELEDSALYLCATSLPNYGYTFGSGTRLTVV.

This clone was recorded only once. The chain couples TRBV9 to TRBJ2-7, with TRBD2 identical over 7 bases. This CDR3 has 14 residues. Losses at the gene ends were 3 bases for V and 5 bases for J; bases not matched to a gene: 8. CDR1 and CDR2 from the germline V gene are SGDLS and YYNGEE. The DNA of the CDR3 is TGTGCCAGCAGCGCCGGGGGGAGCAGGAACGAGCAGTACTTC. Protein sequence: CASSAGGSRNEQYF.

The rearrangement links TRBV7-8 to TRBJ1-5, with D possibly matching TRBD1 (6 bases). CDR1 SGHVS and CDR2 FQNEAQ come from the germline V gene. The CDR3 spans 17 residues. Trimming shortened V by 1 base and J by 5 bases, and 18 bases separated the two germline ends. The CDR3 region has the DNA TGTGCCAGCAGCTTAGATCAGGCCGGGGGGCCTTATCAGCCCCAGCATTTT. Amino acids: CASSLDQAGGPYQPQHF.

V is TRBV7-8 and J is TRBJ2-7, with a possible D match to TRBD2 (6 bases). CDR3 length: 15 amino acids. CDR1 and CDR2 from the germline V gene are SGHVS and FQNEAQ. V gave up 0 bases and J gave up 5 bases, with 14 bases separating them. CDR3 DNA sequence: TGTGCCAGCAGCTTAGCGTTTAAGGGAGGTCACGAGCAGTACTTC. Encoded protein: CASSLAFKGGHEQYF.

J is TRBJ2-7 and V is TRBV9; D may correspond to TRBD1 or TRBD2 (5 bases each). V lost 0 bases to trimming and J lost 5 bases, with 15 bases between them. Germline assignment: CDR1 SGDLS and CDR2 YYNGEE. This CDR3 is 15 amino acids long. As DNA, the CDR3 is TGTGCCAGCAGCGTAGAGGATAGACTGGGGGACGAGCAGTACTTC. Translation gives CASSVEDRLGDEQYF.

V is TRBV5-1 and J is TRBJ2-7; weak D call: TRBD1 (5 bases). Germline loops: CDR1 SGHRS, CDR2 YFSETQ. This CDR3 is 11 amino acids long. V was cut by 5 bases and J by 11 bases, with 14 bases left in between. The CDR3 region is CASRFQGSEYF. For the CDR3, the DNA is TGCGCCAGCAGGTTTCAGGGTTCGGAGTACTTC.

V gene TRBV28 combines with J gene TRBJ1-2, with TRBD1 matching 8 bases. The CDR3 is 17 residues long. The junction had 16 bases not matched to a gene; V was cut back by 6 bases and J by 4 bases. Germline V gene sequence: CDR1 MDHEN, CDR2 SYDVKM. The CDR3 here is CASSPTPGTGSAYGYTF. The CDR3 region has the DNA TGTGCCAGCAGCCCAACCCCCGGGACAGGTTCGGCCTATGGCTACACCTTC.

The V gene is TRBV5-4, the J gene TRBJ2-4; D unresolved. Trimming shortened V by 2 bases and J by 1 base, and 7 bases separated the two germline ends. The CDR3 totals 14 residues. Per the germline V gene, CDR1 is SGHNT and CDR2 is YYREEE (reference sequence). The CDR3 coding sequence is TGTGCCAGCAGCTTAGCCACGGCCAAAAACATTCAGTACTTC. Protein sequence: CASSLATAKNIQYF.

The V gene is TRBV11-2, the J gene TRBJ1-5; possible D gene TRBD1, 5 bases. There are 16 residues in the CDR3. CDR1 is SGHAT and CDR2 is FQNNGV in the germline V gene. V was pared by 5 bases and J by 2 bases, with 16 bases between. The CDR3 DNA sequence: TGTGCCAGCAGCCACGGGGCGGGGTCGGGCAATCAGCCCCAGCATTTT. Its protein product is CASSHGAGSGNQPQHF.

The chain combines TRBV7-8 with TRBJ2-7; tentative D call: TRBD2 (7 bases). Germline-derived CDR1 and CDR2 are SGHVS and FQNEAQ. CDR3 length: 16 residues. The V and J ends lost 1 base and 1 base respectively, with 14 bases between them. CDR3 sequence: CASSLVGGPGSYEQYF. CDR3 nucleotide sequence: TGTGCCAGCAGCTTAGTGGGGGGGCCCGGGTCCTACGAGCAGTACTTC.

The chain employs TRBV3-1 (or the pseudogene TRBV3-2) and TRBJ2-7; no clear D. The germline V gene encodes CDR1 LGHDT and CDR2 YNNKEL (reference sequence). Trimming removed 5 bases from V and 6 bases from J, with 11 bases in between. This CDR3 region has 12 residues. CDR3 protein: CASSGYVREQYF. CDR3 coding DNA: TGTGCCAGCAGCGGGTACGTCCGCGAGCAGTACTTC.

This chain joins TRBV5-5 and TRBJ1-4; D unclear. This CDR3 is 15 amino acids long. Germline V lookup: CDR1 SGHKS, CDR2 YYEKEE (reference sequence). Trimming shortened V by 2 bases and J by 7 bases, and 15 bases separated the two germline ends. The CDR3 here is CASSLSTGSGEKLFF. The DNA of the CDR3 is TGTGCCAGCAGCTTAAGTACTGGGTCGGGTGAAAAACTGTTTTTT.

The chain couples TRBV7-2 to TRBJ2-7; 7 bases map to TRBD2. Germline V gene sequence: CDR1 SGHTA, CDR2 FQGNSA. The J segment lost 2 bases and the V segment lost 3 bases, leaving 4 bases of the junction unmatched. The CDR3 is 14 amino acids. CDR3 sequence (DNA): TGTGCCAGCAGCTTTAGCGGGTACACCTACGAGCAGTACTTC. Translation: CASSFSGYTYEQYF.

This clone has only one observation. V is TRBV7-9 and J is TRBJ2-2; 8 bases are a match to TRBD1. V was clipped by 0 bases and J by 3 bases; unmatched bases: 3. Germline V gene lookup returns CDR1 SEHNR and CDR2 FQNEAQ (reference sequence). This CDR3 spans 16 amino acids. For the CDR3, the DNA is TGTGCCAGCAGCTTAGCTCAGGGGGCGTACACCGGGGAGCTGTTTTTT. It specifies CASSLAQGAYTGELFF.